The rows below give T cell receptor beta chains drawn from one sample of a study of blood T cell repertoires in COVID-19. Clones were read by immunoSEQ multiplex PCR, and TCRdb kept only the in-frame ones, dropping some. The sample holds roughly 72,000 clones, more than 65% seen once. Sequenced: peripheral blood. The receptor source for this set is a woman aged 80 or over with active or convalescent COVID-19. Each CDR3 is given with its conserved first and last residue. The D gene is left open where the match is weak. Expanded clones are given a class, and other clones once, few, many or no size at all.

V: TRBV19; size: once; D: TRBD1; J: TRBJ1-2; CDR3: CASSIDLQTGANGYTF; DNA: TGTGCCAGTAGTATAGATCTGCAGACAGGGGCTAATGGCTACACCTTC
V: TRBV28; size: NA; D: NA; J: TRBJ1-2; CDR3: CAGGNRANYGYTF; DNA: TGTGCCGGGGGTAACAGGGCCAACTATGGCTACACCTTC
V: TRBV6-5; size: NA; D: NA; J: TRBJ2-2; CDR3: CASRQGGSTGELFF; DNA: TGTGCCAGCAGACAGGGAGGGAGCACCGGGGAGCTGTTTTTT
V: TRBV5-4; size: few; D: NA; J: TRBJ1-1; CDR3: CASSETVNTEAFF; DNA: TGTGCCAGCAGCGAGACAGTAAACACTGAAGCTTTCTTT
V: TRBV3-1/TRBV3-2; size: NA; D: TRBD1; J: TRBJ1-1; CDR3: CASSQQGANTEAFF; DNA: TGTGCCAGCAGCCAACAGGGGGCGAACACTGAAGCTTTCTTT
V: TRBV28; size: NA; D: NA; J: TRBJ1-1; CDR3: CASSLGTLNTEAFF; DNA: TGTGCCAGCAGTTTAGGGACACTGAACACTGAAGCTTTCTTT
V: TRBV5-1; size: NA; D: NA; J: TRBJ1-2; CDR3: CASSLADYGYTF; DNA: TGCGCCAGCAGCTTGGCTGACTATGGCTACACCTTC
V: TRBV28; size: NA; D: TRBD2; J: TRBJ2-3; CDR3: CASSFISGRADTQYF; DNA: TGTGCCAGCAGTTTTATTAGCGGGAGGGCAGATACGCAGTATTTT
V: TRBV18; size: NA; D: NA; J: TRBJ2-1; CDR3: CASSPETGSYNEQFF; DNA: TGTGCCAGCTCACCCGAGACGGGCTCCTACAATGAGCAGTTCTTC
V: TRBV19; size: once; D: NA; J: TRBJ2-3; CDR3: CASSIASTDTQYF; DNA: TGTGCCAGTAGTATAGCGAGCACAGATACGCAGTATTTT
V: TRBV6-1; size: NA; D: TRBD1; J: TRBJ2-7; CDR3: CASSDLSRYTGGLYF; DNA: TGTGCCAGCAGTGATCTATCCCGGTACACAGGGGGCCTCTACTTC
V: TRBV28; size: NA; D: NA; J: TRBJ1-6; CDR3: CASYDGTIKNSPLHF; DNA: TGTGCCAGTTATGATGGGACAATAAAAAATTCACCCCTCCACTTT
V: TRBV5-1; size: NA; D: TRBD1; J: TRBJ2-1; CDR3: CASGTGGTHNEQFF; DNA: TGCGCCAGCGGGACAGGGGGCACGCACAATGAGCAGTTCTTC
V: TRBV9; size: NA; D: TRBD2; J: TRBJ2-1; CDR3: CASSVGISGTNEQFF; DNA: TGTGCCAGCAGCGTAGGTATTAGCGGGACCAATGAGCAGTTCTTC
V: TRBV19; size: NA; D: NA; J: TRBJ2-1; CDR3: CASSGSSYNEQFF; DNA: TGTGCCAGTAGCGGGAGCTCCTACAATGAGCAGTTCTTC
V: TRBV6-5; size: few; D: NA; J: TRBJ1-4; CDR3: CASNRRGYNEKLFF; DNA: TGTGCCAGCAATAGAAGGGGGTATAATGAAAAACTGTTTTTT
V: TRBV5-4; size: NA; D: TRBD1; J: TRBJ1-1; CDR3: CASSTGTGAGFF; DNA: TGTGCCAGCAGCACCGGGACAGGGGCGGGTTTCTTT
V: TRBV19; size: NA; D: TRBD1; J: TRBJ2-2; CDR3: CASSIVQGGITGELFF; DNA: TGTGCCAGTAGTATAGTACAGGGGGGTATCACCGGGGAGCTGTTTTTT
V: TRBV7-2; size: NA; D: NA; J: TRBJ1-5; CDR3: CASSQTGNNQPQHF; DNA: TGTGCCAGCAGCCAAACAGGGAACAATCAGCCCCAGCATTTT
V: TRBV19; size: NA; D: NA; J: TRBJ2-2; CDR3: CASTRGGNGNTGELFF; DNA: TGTGCCAGTACAAGGGGGGGTAATGGGAACACCGGGGAGCTGTTTTTT
V: TRBV6-5; size: NA; D: TRBD1; J: TRBJ1-2; CDR3: CASSTTGGGRGYTF; DNA: TGTGCCAGCAGTACAACAGGGGGAGGTCGAGGCTACACCTTC
V: TRBV10-1; size: NA; D: NA; J: TRBJ2-2; CDR3: CASSVSGSGELFF; DNA: TGCGCCAGCAGTGTCTCCGGGAGCGGGGAGCTGTTTTTT
V: TRBV18; size: NA; D: TRBD2; J: TRBJ2-6; CDR3: CASSPAGETYSGANVLTF; DNA: TGTGCCAGCTCACCTGCGGGAGAAACGTACTCTGGGGCCAACGTCCTGACTTTC
V: TRBV15; size: NA; D: NA; J: TRBJ1-4; CDR3: CATSSPGQGLNEKLFF; DNA: TGTGCCACCAGCAGTCCCGGGCAGGGGTTAAATGAAAAACTGTTTTTT
V: TRBV5-5; size: NA; D: TRBD2; J: TRBJ2-3; CDR3: CASSFRLAGGGDTQYF; DNA: TGTGCCAGCAGCTTCAGACTAGCGGGAGGAGGGGATACGCAGTATTTT
V: TRBV11-3; size: NA; D: TRBD2; J: TRBJ2-7; CDR3: CASSLSVAGERYEQYF; DNA: TGTGCCAGCAGCTTAAGTGTAGCGGGAGAAAGATACGAGCAGTACTTC
V: TRBV6-2/TRBV6-3; size: NA; D: NA; J: TRBJ1-4; CDR3: CASSSTNEKLFF; DNA: TGTGCCAGCAGTTCTACTAATGAAAAACTGTTTTTT
V: TRBV7-9; size: NA; D: NA; J: TRBJ1-2; CDR3: CASSPGGRSYTF; DNA: TGTGCCAGCAGCCCGGGGGGGAGATCCTACACCTTC
V: TRBV7-9; size: NA; D: TRBD1; J: TRBJ1-6; CDR3: CASIFGRTGDNSPLHF; DNA: TGTGCCAGCATTTTCGGACGGACAGGGGACAATTCACCCCTCCACTTT